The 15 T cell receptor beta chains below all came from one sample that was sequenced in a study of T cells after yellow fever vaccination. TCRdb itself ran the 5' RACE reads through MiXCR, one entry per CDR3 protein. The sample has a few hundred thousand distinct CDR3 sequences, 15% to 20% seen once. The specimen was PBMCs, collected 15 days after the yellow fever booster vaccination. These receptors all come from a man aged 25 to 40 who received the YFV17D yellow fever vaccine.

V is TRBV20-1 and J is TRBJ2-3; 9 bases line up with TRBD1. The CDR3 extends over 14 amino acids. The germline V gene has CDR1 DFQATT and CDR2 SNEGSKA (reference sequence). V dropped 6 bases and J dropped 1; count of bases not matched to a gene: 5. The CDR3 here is CSAPTGGGTDTQYF. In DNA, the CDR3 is TGCAGTGCGCCAACAGGGGGCGGCACAGATACGCAGTATTTT.

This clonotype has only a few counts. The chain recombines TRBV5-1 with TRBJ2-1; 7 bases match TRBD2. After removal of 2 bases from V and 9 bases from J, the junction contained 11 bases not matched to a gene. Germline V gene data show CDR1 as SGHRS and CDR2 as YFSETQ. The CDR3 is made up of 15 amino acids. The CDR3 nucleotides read TGCGCCAGCAGCTTTGGTTCGGCGGGAGTCCCTGAGCAGTTCTTC. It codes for CASSFGSAGVPEQFF.

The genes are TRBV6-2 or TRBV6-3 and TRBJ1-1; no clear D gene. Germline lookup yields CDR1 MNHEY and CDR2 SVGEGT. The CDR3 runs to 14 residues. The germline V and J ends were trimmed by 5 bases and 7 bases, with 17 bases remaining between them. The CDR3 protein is CASSTPSRTLEAFF. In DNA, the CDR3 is TGTGCCAGCAGTACCCCCTCCCGCACCCTTGAAGCTTTCTTT.

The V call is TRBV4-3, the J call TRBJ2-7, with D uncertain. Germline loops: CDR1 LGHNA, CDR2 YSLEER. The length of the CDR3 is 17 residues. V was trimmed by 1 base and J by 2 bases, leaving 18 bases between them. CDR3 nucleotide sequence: TGCGCCAGCAGCCAAGGTGGCGGAATTCTTTTAACCTACGAGCAGTACTTC. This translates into CASSQGGGILLTYEQYF.

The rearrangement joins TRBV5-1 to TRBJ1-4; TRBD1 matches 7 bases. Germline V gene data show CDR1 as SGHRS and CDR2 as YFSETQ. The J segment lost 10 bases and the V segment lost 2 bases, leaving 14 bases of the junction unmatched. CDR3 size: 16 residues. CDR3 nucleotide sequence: TGCGCCAGCAGCTTTGGACAGGATAATCTTCCCTCAAAACTGTTTTTT. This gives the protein CASSFGQDNLPSKLFF.

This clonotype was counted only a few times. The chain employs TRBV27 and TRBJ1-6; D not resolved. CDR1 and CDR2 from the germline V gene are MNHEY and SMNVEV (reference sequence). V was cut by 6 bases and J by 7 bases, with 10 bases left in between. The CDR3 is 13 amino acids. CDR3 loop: CASSRSTNSPLHF. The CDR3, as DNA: TGTGCCAGCAGCAGGTCGACCAATTCACCCCTCCACTTT.

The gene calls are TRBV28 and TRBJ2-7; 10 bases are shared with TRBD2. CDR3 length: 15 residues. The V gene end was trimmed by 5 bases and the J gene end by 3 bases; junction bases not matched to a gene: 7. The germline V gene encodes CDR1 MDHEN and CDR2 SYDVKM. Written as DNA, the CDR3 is TGTGCCAGCAGTCGATCTAGCGGGAGAGGCTACGAGCAGTACTTC. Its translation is CASSRSSGRGYEQYF.

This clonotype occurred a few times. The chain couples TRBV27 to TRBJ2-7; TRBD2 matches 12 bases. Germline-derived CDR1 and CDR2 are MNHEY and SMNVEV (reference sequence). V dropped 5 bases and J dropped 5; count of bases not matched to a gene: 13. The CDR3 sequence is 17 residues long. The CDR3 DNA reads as TGTGCCAGCAGTCAGCGACTAGCGGGAGTAATCGTTGACGAGCAGTACTTC. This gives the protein CASSQRLAGVIVDEQYF.

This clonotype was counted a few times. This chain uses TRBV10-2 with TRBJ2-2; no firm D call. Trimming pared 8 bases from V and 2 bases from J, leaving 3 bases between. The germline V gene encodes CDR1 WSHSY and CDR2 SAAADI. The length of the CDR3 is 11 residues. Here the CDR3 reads CASHNTGELFF. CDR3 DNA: TGCGCCAGCCACAACACCGGGGAGCTGTTTTTT.

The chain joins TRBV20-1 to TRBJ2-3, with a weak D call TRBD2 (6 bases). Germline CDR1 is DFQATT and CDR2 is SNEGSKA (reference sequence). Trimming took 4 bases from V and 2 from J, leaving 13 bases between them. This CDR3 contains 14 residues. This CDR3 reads CSATGGKYTDTQYF. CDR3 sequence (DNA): TGCAGTGCTACTGGAGGGAAGTACACAGATACGCAGTATTTT.

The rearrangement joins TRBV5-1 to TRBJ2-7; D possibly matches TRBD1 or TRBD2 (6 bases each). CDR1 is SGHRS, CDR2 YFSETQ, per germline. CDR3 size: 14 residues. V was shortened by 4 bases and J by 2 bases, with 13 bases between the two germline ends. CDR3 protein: CASSGGDTAYEQYF. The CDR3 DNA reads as TGCGCCAGCAGCGGAGGGGACACCGCCTACGAGCAGTACTTC.

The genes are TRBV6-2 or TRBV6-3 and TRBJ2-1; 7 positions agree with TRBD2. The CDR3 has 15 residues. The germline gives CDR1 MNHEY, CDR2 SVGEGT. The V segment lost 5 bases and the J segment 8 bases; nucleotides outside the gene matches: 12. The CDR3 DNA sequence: TGTGCCAGCAGTCTAAGGGTCAGCGGGACGGATGAGCAGTTCTTC. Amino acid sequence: CASSLRVSGTDEQFF.

The CDR3 nucleotides are TGCAGCGTAACAGATGAAGACTCCTACGAGCAGTACTTC. This sequence encodes CSVTDEDSYEQYF. The chain combines TRBV29-1 with TRBJ2-7; D unclear. This CDR3 contains 13 residues. CDR1 is SQVTM, CDR2 ANQGSEA, per germline. V was clipped by 6 bases and J by 0 bases, with 12 bases between them.

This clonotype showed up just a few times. The CDR3 protein is CATSRDRGAYEQYF. In DNA, the CDR3 is TGTGCCACCAGCAGAGATAGGGGGGCCTACGAGCAGTACTTC. The V gene is TRBV15, the J gene TRBJ2-7; D is perhaps TRBD1 or TRBD2 (6 bases each). The length of the CDR3 is 14 residues. Looked up from germline, CDR1 is LNHNV and CDR2 is YYDKDF (reference sequence). The V end was cut by 0 bases, the J end by 2 bases, with 8 bases between.

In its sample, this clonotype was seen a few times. CDR3 bases: TGTGCCAGCAGCTTATTTGGGTTCGGGTACTCCGCTGAAGCTTTCTTT. Encoded protein: CASSLFGFGYSAEAFF. The chain employs TRBV7-3 and TRBJ1-1; D gene unclear. The CDR3 is 16 residues long. Deletions cut 2 bases from V and 6 bases from J, with 19 bases between. Germline V gene sequence: CDR1 SGHTA, CDR2 FQGTGA.